The source of this T cell receptor beta chain is a study of vaccination effects on CD4 cells after COVID-19. About the study: Sequencing was preceded by expansion of antigen-specific CD4+ T cells with viral peptide pools in the ViraFEST assay. Regarding the study as a whole: Substantial clonal contraction characterized both infection- and vaccine-induced clones late after vaccination.

Sequencing was performed with immunoSEQ multiplex PCR; in TCRdb, only in-frame clones are kept and a portion is missing. The sample shows about 34,000 clones, around 72% of them seen only once. Scientists isolated CD4+ T cells after a roughly 10-day culture period ended. The person's infection with SARS-CoV-2, confirmed by PCR, took place between March and December 2020. BNT162b2 vaccine or mRNA-1273 vaccine was given to participants in two doses. Cultures had half their medium replaced with IL-2 medium on days 3 and 7. Remarks on this clone: Its antigen is still unknown.

CDR3 length: 16 amino acids. The germline gives CDR1 LGHNA, CDR2 YSLEER. Trimming removed 1 base at V and 2 bases at J, with 13 bases between. Here the sequenced sample was CD4+ T cells from PBMCs cultured without peptide, taken after COVID-19 vaccination. This sequence originates from a human donor who had a prior SARS-CoV-2 infection. The rearrangement joins TRBV4-3 to TRBJ2-3, with a weak D call TRBD2 (5 bases). The CDR3 sequence is CASSQGAQRYTDTQYF. Written as DNA, the CDR3 is TGCGCCAGCAGCCAAGGGGCCCAGCGGTACACAGATACGCAGTATTTT.